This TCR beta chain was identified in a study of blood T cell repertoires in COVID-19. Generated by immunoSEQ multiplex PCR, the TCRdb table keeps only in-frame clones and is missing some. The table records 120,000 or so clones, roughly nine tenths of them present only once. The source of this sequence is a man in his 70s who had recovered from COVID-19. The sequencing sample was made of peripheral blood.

The DNA of the CDR3 is TGTGCCAGCAGCACAGGGTACGGCTACGAGCAGTACTTC. Protein: CASSTGYGYEQYF. This chain links TRBV7-2 with TRBJ2-7, with D perhaps TRBD1 (6 bases). This CDR3 has 13 residues. CDR1 and CDR2 from the germline V gene are SGHTA and FQGNSA. V gave up 5 bases and J gave up 3 bases, with 11 bases separating them.